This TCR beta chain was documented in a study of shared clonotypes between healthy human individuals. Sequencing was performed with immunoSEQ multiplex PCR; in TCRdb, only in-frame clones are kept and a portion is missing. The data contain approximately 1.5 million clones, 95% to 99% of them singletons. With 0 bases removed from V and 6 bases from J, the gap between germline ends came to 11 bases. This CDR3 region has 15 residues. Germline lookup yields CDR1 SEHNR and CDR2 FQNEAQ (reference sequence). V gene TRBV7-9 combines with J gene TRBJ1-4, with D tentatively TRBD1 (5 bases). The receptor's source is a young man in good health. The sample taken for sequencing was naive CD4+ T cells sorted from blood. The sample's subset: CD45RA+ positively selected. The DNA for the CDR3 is TGTGCCAGCAGCTTAGCGCAGGGATTTGATGAAAAACTGTTTTTT. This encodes CASSLAQGFDEKLFF.